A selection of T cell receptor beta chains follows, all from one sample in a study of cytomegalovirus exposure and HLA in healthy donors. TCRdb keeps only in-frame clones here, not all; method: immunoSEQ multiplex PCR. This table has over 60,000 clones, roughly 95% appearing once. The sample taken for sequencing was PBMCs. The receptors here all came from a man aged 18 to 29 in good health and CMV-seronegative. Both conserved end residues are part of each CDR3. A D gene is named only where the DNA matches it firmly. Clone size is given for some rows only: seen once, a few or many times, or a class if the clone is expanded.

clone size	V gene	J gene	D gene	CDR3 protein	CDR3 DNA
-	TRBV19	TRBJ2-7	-	CASSIGPASYEQYF	TGTGCCAGTAGTATAGGCCCCGCCAGCTACGAGCAGTACTTC
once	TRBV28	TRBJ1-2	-	CASSSSGKGYTF	TGTGCCAGCAGTTCCTCGGGGAAGGGCTACACCTTC
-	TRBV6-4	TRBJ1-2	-	CAITPFSTAEYGYTF	TGTGCCATCACCCCTTTTTCCACAGCCGAATATGGCTACACCTTC
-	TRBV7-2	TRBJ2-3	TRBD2	CASSPPGLAGTSTDTQYF	TGTGCCAGCAGCCCCCCGGGACTAGCGGGGACTAGCACAGATACGCAGTATTTT
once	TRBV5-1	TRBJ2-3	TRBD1	CASSLWGTGTDTQYF	TGCGCCAGCAGCTTGTGGGGGACAGGCACAGATACGCAGTATTTT
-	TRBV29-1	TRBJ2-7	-	CSVVAVISYEQYF	TGCAGCGTTGTGGCGGTTATTTCCTACGAGCAGTACTTC
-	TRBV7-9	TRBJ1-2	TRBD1	CASSARPGQGAPGYTF	TGTGCCAGCAGCGCCCGTCCGGGACAGGGGGCTCCAGGCTACACCTTC
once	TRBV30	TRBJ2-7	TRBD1	CAWTEGQTIEAYEQYF	TGTGCCTGGACAGAGGGACAGACGATAGAAGCCTACGAGCAGTACTTC
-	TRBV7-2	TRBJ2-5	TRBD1	CASSPGTGYETQYF	TGTGCCAGCAGCCCCGGGACAGGTTATGAGACCCAGTACTTC
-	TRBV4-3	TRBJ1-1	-	CASSQDSSVSTEAFF	TGCGCCAGCAGCCAAGATTCCTCAGTCAGCACTGAAGCTTTCTTT
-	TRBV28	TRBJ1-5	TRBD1	CATRQGLFLNQPQHF	TGTGCCACAAGACAGGGCCTCTTCCTAAATCAGCCCCAGCATTTT
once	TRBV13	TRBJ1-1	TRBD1	CASSTRDRAKNTEAFF	TGTGCCAGCAGCACCAGGGACAGGGCCAAGAACACTGAAGCTTTCTTT
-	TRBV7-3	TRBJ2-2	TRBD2	CASSSSGGPSTGELFF	TGTGCCAGCAGCTCTAGCGGGGGCCCGAGCACCGGGGAGCTGTTTTTT
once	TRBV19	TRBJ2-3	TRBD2	CASRREGTDTQYF	TGTGCCAGTAGGAGGGAGGGAACAGATACGCAGTATTTT
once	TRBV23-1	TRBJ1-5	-	CASRDSPNQPQHF	TGCGCCAGCAGGGACAGCCCTAATCAGCCCCAGCATTTT
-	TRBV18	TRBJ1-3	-	CASSPPGLNSGNTIYF	TGTGCCAGCTCACCGCCGGGACTGAACTCTGGAAACACCATATATTTT
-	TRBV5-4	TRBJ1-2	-	CASSQQGSSGSYTF	TGTGCCAGCAGCCAACAGGGATCCTCTGGTAGCTACACCTTC
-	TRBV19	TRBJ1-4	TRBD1	CASMGRGQSNEKLFF	TGTGCCAGTATGGGCAGGGGGCAAAGTAATGAAAAACTGTTTTTT
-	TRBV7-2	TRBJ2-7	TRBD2	CASSLVGGGSYEQYF	TGTGCCAGCAGCTTAGTCGGCGGGGGCTCCTACGAGCAGTACTTC
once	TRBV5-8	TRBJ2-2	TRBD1	CASSKLRDSNTGELFF	TGTGCCAGCAGCAAGCTCCGGGACAGTAACACCGGGGAGCTGTTTTTT
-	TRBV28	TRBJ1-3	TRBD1	CASRDRYWSLGNTIYF	TGTGCCAGCAGGGACAGGTACTGGAGTTTAGGAAACACCATATATTTT
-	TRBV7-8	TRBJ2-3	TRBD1	CASSPGLGGRGPEVPPGTQYF	TGTGCCAGCAGCCCAGGGCTCGGTGGCAGGGGGCCTGAGGTCCCCCCGGGAACGCAGTATTTT
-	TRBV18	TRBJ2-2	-	CASSTAGSNTGELFF	TGTGCCAGCTCAACAGCAGGTTCGAACACCGGGGAGCTGTTTTTT
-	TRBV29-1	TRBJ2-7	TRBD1	CSVEEQTGGAEQYF	TGCAGCGTTGAAGAACAGACAGGGGGCGCCGAGCAGTACTTC
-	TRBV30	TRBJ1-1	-	CAWEVNQAEAFF	TGTGCCTGGGAAGTTAATCAAGCGGAAGCTTTCTTT
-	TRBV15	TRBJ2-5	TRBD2	CATSRDLREGETQYF	TGTGCCACCAGCAGAGATTTAAGGGAGGGGGAGACCCAGTACTTC
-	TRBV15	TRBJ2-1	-	CATSSPVALYNEQFF	TGTGCCACCAGCAGCCCAGTAGCTCTCTACAATGAGCAGTTCTTC
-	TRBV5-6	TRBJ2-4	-	CASSGLENIQYF	TGTGCCAGCTCAGGGCTGGAAAACATTCAGTACTTC
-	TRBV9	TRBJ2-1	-	CASSVVEGDEQFF	TGTGCCAGCAGCGTAGTCGAAGGGGATGAGCAGTTCTTC
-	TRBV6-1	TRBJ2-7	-	CASSETGGGPLEQYF	TGTGCCAGCAGTGAAACTGGCGGGGGCCCCCTCGAGCAGTACTTC
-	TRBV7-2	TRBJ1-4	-	CASSFSPRGEKLFF	TGTGCCAGCAGCTTTTCCCCTAGAGGGGAAAAACTGTTTTTT
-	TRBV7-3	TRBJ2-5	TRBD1	CASSYSGGGETQYF	TGTGCCAGCAGCTATTCAGGGGGCGGTGAGACCCAGTACTTC
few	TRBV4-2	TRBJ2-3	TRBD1	CASSQVSPGQGADTQYF	TGTGCCAGCAGCCAAGTCTCACCGGGACAGGGGGCAGATACGCAGTATTTT
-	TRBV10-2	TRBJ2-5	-	CASSELSLVKTQYF	TGCGCCAGCAGTGAACTTTCCCTCGTTAAGACCCAGTACTTC
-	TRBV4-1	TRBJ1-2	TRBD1	CASSFTTGGSGYTF	TGCGCCAGCAGCTTTACCACAGGGGGCTCTGGCTACACCTTC
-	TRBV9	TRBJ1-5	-	CASSPGQYSNQPQHF	TGTGCCAGCAGCCCGGGACAATATAGCAATCAGCCCCAGCATTTT
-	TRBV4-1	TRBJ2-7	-	CASSRQDSYEQYF	TGCGCCAGCAGTCGACAGGATTCCTACGAGCAGTACTTC
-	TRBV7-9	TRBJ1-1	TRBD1	CASSSSRGLTEAFF	TGTGCCAGCAGCTCAAGCAGGGGGCTCACTGAAGCTTTCTTT
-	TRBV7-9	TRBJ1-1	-	CASSPLVEAFF	TGTGCCAGCAGCCCTCTCGTTGAAGCTTTCTTT
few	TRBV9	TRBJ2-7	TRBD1	CASSVGQGGYEQYF	TGTGCCAGCAGCGTAGGACAGGGTGGATACGAGCAGTACTTC
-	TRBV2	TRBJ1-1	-	CASSDHMASNTEAFF	TGTGCCAGCAGTGACCATATGGCAAGTAACACTGAAGCTTTCTTT
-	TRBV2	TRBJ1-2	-	CASSGRQSPNYGYTF	TGTGCCAGCAGTGGGCGACAGTCCCCTAACTATGGCTACACCTTC
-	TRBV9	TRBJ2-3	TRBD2	CASSSGGSTDTQYF	TGTGCCAGCAGTTCGGGGGGGAGCACAGATACGCAGTATTTT
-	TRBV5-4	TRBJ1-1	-	CASSPGGRNTEAFF	TGTGCCAGCAGCCCGGGGGGGAGAAACACTGAAGCTTTCTTT
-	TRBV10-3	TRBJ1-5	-	CATGQPYSNQPQHF	TGTGCCACCGGACAGCCTTATAGCAATCAGCCCCAGCATTTT
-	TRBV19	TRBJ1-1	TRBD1	CASSSGTGAEAFF	TGTGCCAGTAGTAGCGGGACAGGGGCTGAAGCTTTCTTT
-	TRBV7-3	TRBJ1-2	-	CASRTTDLYGYTF	TGTGCCAGCAGGACGACAGATTTATATGGCTACACCTTC
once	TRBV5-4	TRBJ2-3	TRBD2	CASSLGSGGTDTQYF	TGTGCCAGCAGCTTGGGTAGCGGGGGTACAGATACGCAGTATTTT
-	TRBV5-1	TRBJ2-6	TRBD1	CATTLGQGTGANVLTF	TGCGCCACTACCCTAGGACAGGGAACTGGGGCCAACGTCCTGACTTTC
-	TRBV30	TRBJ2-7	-	CAWSLQAHGEQYF	TGTGCCTGGAGCCTACAGGCCCACGGCGAGCAGTACTTC
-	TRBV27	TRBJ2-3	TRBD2	CASSWRGARADTQYF	TGTGCCAGCAGTTGGCGGGGGGCAAGGGCAGATACGCAGTATTTT